Presented here are 30 T cell receptor beta chains from one specimen sequenced in a study of sequential checkpoint blockade in melanoma. Treatment described: randomized to nivolumab then ipilimumab (arm A) or the reverse (arm B). Clones were sequenced by immunoSEQ multiplex PCR, and TCRdb holds only the in-frame ones, with some missing. Counted here are approximately 11,000 clones, about 50% occurring once; the ten biggest clones make up more than 15%. The source material was CD8+ T cells sorted from blood (inferred from file names), sampled from a patient given nivolumab and ipilimumab in sequence. These receptors all stem from a human donor with melanoma.

This rearrangement joins TRBV5-6 to TRBJ2-7; D possibly corresponds to TRBD2 (5 bases). Germline CDR1 and CDR2: SGHDT and YYEEEE. V gave up 0 bases and J gave up 4 bases, with 11 bases separating them. CDR3 length: 14 amino acids. The CDR3 sequence is CASSLERVDYEQYF. In nucleotides, the CDR3 is TGTGCCAGCAGCTTGGAGAGGGTGGATTACGAGCAGTACTTC. Filled out from reference TRBV5-6 and TRBJ2-7, the complete variable domain reads DAGVTQSPTHLIKTRGQQVTLRCSPKSGHDTVSWYQQALGQGPQFIFQYYEEEERQRGNFPDRFSGHQFPNYSSELNVNALLLGDSALYLCASSLERVDYEQYFGPGTRLTVT.

In DNA, the CDR3 is TGCAGCGTTGAATTGTTAGGGGAGGACTATGGCTACACCTTC. This codes for CSVELLGEDYGYTF. The chain couples TRBV29-1 to TRBJ1-2, with D perhaps matching TRBD1 (5 bases). Germline-derived CDR1 and CDR2 are SQVTM and ANQGSEA. The V end was cut by 2 bases, the J end by 3 bases, with 13 bases between. This CDR3 is built from 14 residues.

This sequence joins TRBV7-6 and TRBJ1-5; 7 nucleotides line up with TRBD1. The CDR3 extends over 12 amino acids. Germline CDR1 reads SGHVS; CDR2 reads FNYEAQ. With 7 bases clipped from V and 7 bases from J, the junction kept 4 bases outside the gene matches. CDR3 coding DNA: TGTGCCAGCAAGACAGGGTTCCAGCCCCAGCATTTT. Its protein product is CASKTGFQPQHF.

The chain links TRBV19 to TRBJ2-5; 13 positions match TRBD2. Germline trimming cut 3 bases from V and 5 bases from J; bases unmatched to any gene: 6. This CDR3 contains 16 residues. Germline CDR1 is LNHDA and CDR2 is SQIVND (reference sequence). Here the CDR3 DNA reads TGTGCCAGTAGTATTACTAGCGGGAGGGCCGGGGAGACCCAGTACTTC. It is translated as CASSITSGRAGETQYF.

The V and J genes are TRBV7-9 and TRBJ2-1; D might be TRBD1 (5 bases). Trimming removed 5 bases from V and 0 bases from J, with 14 bases in between. CDR3 length: 16 residues. Germline CDR1 SEHNR, CDR2 FQNEAQ (reference sequence). CDR3 protein: CASSDAQGYSYNEQFF. The CDR3 DNA sequence: TGTGCCAGCAGCGACGCCCAGGGTTACTCCTACAATGAGCAGTTCTTC.

The rearrangement joins TRBV19 to TRBJ2-7; D perhaps matches TRBD1 (6 bases). V was clipped by 5 bases and J by 3 bases, with 11 bases between them. The CDR3 runs 13 residues. The germline gives CDR1 LNHDA, CDR2 SQIVND (reference sequence). CDR3 amino acids: CASSFGTFYEQYF. The CDR3 nucleotides read TGTGCCAGTAGTTTCGGGACATTCTACGAGCAGTACTTC.

The genes are TRBV4-3 and TRBJ2-5; D remains ambiguous. The CDR3 totals 13 residues. V was cut by 0 bases and J by 2 bases, with 4 bases left in between. In germline, CDR1 is LGHNA, CDR2 YSLEER. CDR3: CASSQDTQETQYF. The CDR3 DNA sequence: TGCGCCAGCAGCCAAGATACACAAGAGACCCAGTACTTC.

This clone was seen only a few times. The V gene is TRBV11-3, the J gene TRBJ2-7; 7 bases fit TRBD2. The germline V gene has CDR1 SGHNT and CDR2 YENEEA. There are 14 residues in the CDR3. The ends lost 5 bases at V and 4 bases at J; junction bases unmatched: 8. The CDR3 spells CASSHSGGDYEQYF. The CDR3 DNA reads as TGTGCCAGCAGCCATTCTGGGGGGGATTACGAGCAGTACTTC.

The chain couples TRBV4-3 to TRBJ1-2; 10 bases are a match to TRBD1. J gave up 4 bases and V 0 bases, and 2 bases lay outside the gene matches. Germline V gene lookup returns CDR1 LGHNA and CDR2 YSLEER. The CDR3 is made up of 15 amino acids. Written as DNA, the CDR3 is TGCGCCAGCAGCCAAGAGACAGGGGGCGGCTATGGCTACACCTTC. Protein product: CASSQETGGGYGYTF.

This sequence joins TRBV6-9 and TRBJ2-7; TRBD1 matches 10 bases. Trimming took 8 bases from V and 3 from J; bases not matched to a gene: 19. The germline CDR1 and CDR2 sequences are MNHGY and SVAAGI. The CDR3 sequence is 18 residues long. The CDR3 sequence: CASEGRQGASPSIYEQYF. The CDR3, as DNA: TGTGCCAGCGAGGGTCGACAGGGGGCTTCCCCTTCCATCTACGAGCAGTACTTC.

This clone was recorded once. The rearrangement uses TRBV29-1 and TRBJ1-2; D remains ambiguous. Germline-derived CDR1 and CDR2 are SQVTM and ANQGSEA. CDR3 length: 14 amino acids. V lost 3 bases to trimming and J lost 3 bases, with 14 bases between them. Written as DNA, the CDR3 is TGCAGCGTTGAGTCAGAAACAGCTTACTATGGCTACACCTTC. This gives the protein CSVESETAYYGYTF.

A single count supports this clone. The chain recombines TRBV6-6 with TRBJ2-1; D not resolved. CDR1 is MNHNY, CDR2 SVGAGI, per germline (reference sequence). Trimming took off 0 bases at V and 7 bases at J, with 4 bases between the two ends. The CDR3 sequence is 12 residues long. This CDR3 reads CASSYSLNEQFF. CDR3 nucleotides: TGTGCCAGCAGTTACTCGCTAAATGAGCAGTTCTTC.

This chain links TRBV7-2 with TRBJ2-1; 8 positions agree with TRBD2. CDR1 and CDR2 (germline): SGHTA, FQGNSA. This CDR3 spans 14 amino acids. V lost 5 bases and J lost 8; bases outside the gene matches: 8. The CDR3 sequence: CASSPRTSLDEQFF. The CDR3 DNA sequence: TGTGCCAGCAGCCCTCGGACTAGCTTGGATGAGCAGTTCTTC.

The CDR3 DNA reads TGTGCCAGCTCCCCAGGGGGGCTAAGCTACACCTTC. It encodes CASSPGGLSYTF. The rearrangement uses TRBV27 and TRBJ1-2; 7 bases line up with TRBD1. The germline V gene encodes CDR1 MNHEY and CDR2 SMNVEV (reference sequence). V lost 8 bases to trimming and J lost 9 bases; unmatched junction nucleotides: 9. The CDR3 covers 12 residues.

This chain joins TRBV27 and TRBJ1-1, with D maybe TRBD1 (5 bases). Trimming removed 8 bases at V and 1 base at J, with 14 bases between. This CDR3 is built from 14 residues. The germline V gene encodes CDR1 MNHEY and CDR2 SMNVEV (reference sequence). CDR3 region: CASLSMGGNTEAFF. CDR3 nucleotide sequence: TGTGCCAGCCTCTCGATGGGGGGGAACACTGAAGCTTTCTTT.

The rearrangement joins TRBV30 to TRBJ1-1, with D possibly TRBD1 on 5 matching bases. The CDR3 totals 12 residues. Germline-derived CDR1 and CDR2 are GTSNPN and SVGIG (reference sequence). Trimming shortened V by 5 bases and J by 4 bases, and 11 bases separated the two germline ends. The CDR3 reads CAWGSGGTEAFF. The CDR3 nucleotides are TGTGCCTGGGGCTCGGGGGGCACTGAAGCTTTCTTT.

A few counts support this clone. This chain connects TRBV7-6 to TRBJ2-5, with 10 bases aligning to TRBD1. CDR1 is SGHVS, CDR2 FNYEAQ, per germline. This CDR3 has 17 residues. J was trimmed by 5 bases and V by 5 bases; bases with no gene match: 14. CDR3 sequence (DNA): TGTGCCAGCAGCCTCAAGGGACAGGGGTTCCTAGGGGAGACCCAGTACTTC. Translation: CASSLKGQGFLGETQYF.

The V call is TRBV7-6, the J call TRBJ2-1; 7 nucleotides align to TRBD2. Germline V gene sequence: CDR1 SGHVS, CDR2 FNYEAQ. The CDR3 covers 16 residues. V shed 0 bases and J 4 bases; nucleotides not matched to a gene: 6. CDR3 coding DNA: TGTGCCAGCAGCTTAGCCGTAGCGGGTTTATACAATGAGCAGTTCTTC. Its protein product is CASSLAVAGLYNEQFF.

This chain connects TRBV30 to TRBJ1-5; 9 nucleotides match TRBD1. After removal of 1 base from V and 6 bases from J, the junction contained 4 bases not matched to a gene. The CDR3 has 14 residues. The germline V gene encodes CDR1 GTSNPN and CDR2 SVGIG (reference sequence). This chain's CDR3 is CAWSDGTGTQPQHF. CDR3 nucleotides: TGTGCCTGGAGTGACGGGACAGGGACTCAGCCCCAGCATTTT. The complete variable domain, with remaining parts taken from reference TRBV30 and TRBJ1-5, reads SQTIHQWPATLVQPVGSPLSLECTVEGTSNPNLYWYRQAAGRGLQLLFYSVGIGQISSEVPQNLSASRPQDRQFILSSKKLLLSDSGFYLCAWSDGTGTQPQHFGDGTRLSIL.

The gene calls are TRBV19 and TRBJ2-1; TRBD2 matches at 10 bases. The CDR3 is 15 residues long. With 7 bases clipped from V and 6 bases from J, the junction kept 9 bases outside the gene matches. Germline V CDR1 and CDR2: LNHDA, SQIVND (reference sequence). CDR3 DNA: TGTGCCAGTACCTTGGGGCTAGCGGGAGCCAATGAGCAGTTCTTC. Translating it yields CASTLGLAGANEQFF.

This rearrangement joins TRBV5-1 to TRBJ2-1, with 8 positions matching TRBD2. V lost 2 bases and J lost 4; bases outside the gene matches: 5. The length of the CDR3 is 15 residues. Looked up from germline, CDR1 is SGHRS and CDR2 is YFSETQ. CDR3: CASSFRAGEYNEQFF. CDR3 coding DNA: TGCGCCAGCAGCTTCCGAGCGGGGGAATACAATGAGCAGTTCTTC.

The J gene is TRBJ2-1, the V gene TRBV9; weak D call: TRBD2 (5 bases). The CDR3 consists of 15 residues. The germline V and J ends were trimmed by 4 bases and 9 bases, with 20 bases remaining between them. CDR1 and CDR2 (germline): SGDLS, YYNGEE. The CDR3 region has the DNA TGTGCCAGCAGCACAACCTCTAGCTGGAGTGGTGAGCAGTTCTTC. Translating gives CASSTTSSWSGEQFF.

This chain joins TRBV5-4 and TRBJ2-3, with TRBD1 matching over 8 bases. The germline V gene has CDR1 SGHNT and CDR2 YYREEE (reference sequence). V lost 4 bases to trimming and J lost 3 bases; unmatched junction nucleotides: 7. The CDR3 spans 15 residues. The CDR3 sequence: CASSADRGATDTQYF. For the CDR3, the DNA is TGTGCCAGCAGCGCCGACAGGGGAGCGACAGATACGCAGTATTTT.

The rearrangement uses TRBV5-6 and TRBJ2-5; D gene ambiguous. This CDR3 is 13 amino acids long. V lost 2 bases, J lost 5 bases, and 10 bases lay in between. The germline gives CDR1 SGHDT, CDR2 YYEEEE. DNA for the CDR3: TGTGCCAGCAGCTTCATCGAGGAGGAGACCCAGTACTTC. Protein sequence: CASSFIEEETQYF. Variable domain in full (rest from reference TRBV5-6 and TRBJ2-5): DAGVTQSPTHLIKTRGQQVTLRCSPKSGHDTVSWYQQALGQGPQFIFQYYEEEERQRGNFPDRFSGHQFPNYSSELNVNALLLGDSALYLCASSFIEEETQYFGPGTRLLVL.

This clone was seen a handful of times. V usage is TRBV7-6 and J usage is TRBJ2-7, with D possibly TRBD2 on 6 matching bases. The CDR3 has 17 residues. The germline V and J ends were trimmed by 1 base and 1 base, with 17 bases remaining between them. Germline V CDR1 and CDR2: SGHVS, FNYEAQ. The CDR3 region is CASSLGGGPTRSYEQYF. The CDR3 nucleotides read TGTGCCAGCAGCTTAGGGGGAGGCCCGACCCGTTCCTACGAGCAGTACTTC. Filled out from reference TRBV7-6 and TRBJ2-7, the complete variable domain reads GAGVSQSPRYKVTKRGQDVALRCDPISGHVSLYWYRQALGQGPEFLTYFNYEAQQDKSGLPNDRFSAERPEGSISTLTIQRTEQRDSAMYRCASSLGGGPTRSYEQYFGPGTRLTVT.

The chain combines TRBV6-5 with TRBJ2-3, with D uncertain. The CDR3 has 14 residues. CDR1 and CDR2 from the germline V gene are MNHEY and SVGAGI. The ends were cut back, 4 bases at V and 1 base at J, with 9 bases in the middle. For the CDR3, the DNA is TGTGCCAGCAGTTTCACATTTCGCACAGATACGCAGTATTTT. Its protein product is CASSFTFRTDTQYF.

The chain joins TRBV5-1 to TRBJ2-3; 11 nucleotides line up with TRBD2. CDR1 and CDR2 from the germline V gene are SGHRS and YFSETQ. The length of the CDR3 is 12 residues. With 4 bases clipped from V and 11 bases from J, the junction kept 3 bases outside the gene matches. Here the CDR3 DNA reads TGCGCCAGCAGCCCGGGACTAGCGGAGCAGTATTTT. Translating gives CASSPGLAEQYF.

The J gene is TRBJ2-3, the V gene TRBV5-4; TRBD1 aligns across 7 bases. This CDR3 contains 14 residues. V was clipped by 0 bases and J by 4 bases; unmatched bases: 2. Germline V gene sequence: CDR1 SGHNT, CDR2 YYREEE (reference sequence). The CDR3 here is CASSLDRGPDTQYF. The CDR3 DNA follows: TGTGCCAGCAGCTTGGACAGGGGCCCAGATACGCAGTATTTT.

Here the CDR3 DNA reads TGTGCCAGCAGTGAACGGACTAGCGGGTCCAACAATGAGCAGTTCTTC. It translates to CASSERTSGSNNEQFF. J is TRBJ2-1 and V is TRBV2; 11 bases align to TRBD2. Trimming took 2 bases from V and 5 from J; bases not matched to a gene: 5. The CDR3 spans 16 residues. Germline CDR1 SNHLY, CDR2 FYNNEI.

This clone has just a few counts. This chain joins TRBV6-6 and TRBJ2-3; TRBD1 aligns across 8 bases. Unmatched junction bases numbered 3, after V lost 5 bases and J lost 5 bases. Germline V CDR1 and CDR2: MNHNY, SVGAGI (reference sequence). The CDR3 totals 13 residues. The DNA of the CDR3 is TGTGCCAGCAGTCGGACAGGGCGAGATACGCAGTATTTT. Translating gives CASSRTGRDTQYF.